The clone carrying this TCR beta chain was detected ten times or more. The data belong to a study of blood T cell repertoires in COVID-19. Across the whole study: Nucleic acid was either cDNA or gDNA, and it came from T cells, B-cell-depleted T cells, or PBMCs.

Trimming took 2 bases from V and 5 from J, leaving 12 bases between them. CDR1 and CDR2 (germline): MNHEY, SMNVEV (reference sequence). CDR3 length: 14 residues. In the original analysis: How many nucleated cells were present was estimated from reference gene primer amplification. Data came from immunoSEQ multiplex PCR; TCRdb stores just in-frame clones and leaves some out. That table gives V, J and clone size, and the DNA gave D and trimming. The table lists some 310,000 clones, roughly nine tenths of them singletons, with 2.5% to 3.5% in the top ten. The gene calls are TRBV27 and TRBJ1-1; TRBD1 might be the D (5 bases). The TCR was taken from a woman aged 30 to 39 with COVID-19, enrolled during active disease. Material for sequencing was peripheral blood. The CDR3 is CASSLRPEGTEAFF. The CDR3, as DNA: TGTGCCAGCAGTTTACGTCCGGAGGGGACTGAAGCTTTCTTT.